The clone carrying this T cell receptor (beta chain) was seen a few times. Its specificity is not known. TCRdb passed the RACE reads through MiXCR, listing each CDR3 protein once. The sample has about 84,000 distinct CDR3 sequences; 10% to 14% are singletons. This record belongs to a study of human T cells and chemical hapten exposure. The time point is: patch test 3, about 24 weeks after DPC sensitization. Indicated treatment: therapeutic diphenylcyclopropenone sensitization with weekly scalp DPC. Notes on the study in general: Correlating positively with patch test score were the PT1 expanded TCR counts.

The sequencing here drew on whole blood, taken in connection with sensitization to the hapten diphenylcyclopropenone (DPC). The receptor was derived from a woman in her forties or fifties with alopecia areata. Some clones in this sample may be carry-over from other donors' samples.

CDR3 loop: CASSQTAYEQYF. CDR3 in DNA: TGTGCCAGCAGCCAGACTGCCTACGAGCAGTACTTC. This chain links TRBV3-1 with TRBJ2-7; the D is unclear. V lost 3 bases to trimming and J lost 2 bases, with 5 bases between them. Germline V gives CDR1 LGHDT, CDR2 YNNKEL (reference sequence). This CDR3 is 12 amino acids long.